This TCR beta chain appears in the sequencing data of a study of CD8 T cells in ankylosing spondylitis. TCRdb reanalysed the 5' RACE reads using MiXCR and keeps one entry per CDR3 protein. The sample records around 25,000 distinct CDR3 sequences, about a sixth being singletons. The germline V and J ends were trimmed by 7 bases and 1 base, with 13 bases remaining between them. The germline V gene has CDR1 SQVTM and CDR2 ANQGSEA. This CDR3 has 13 residues. Sequenced input: blood. The chain is built from TRBV29-1 and TRBJ1-1; D is undetermined. The TCR sequence derives from a male donor with ankylosing spondylitis or in good health (not recorded which). The CDR3 reads CSAERDRNTEAFF. CDR3 DNA sequence: TGCAGCGCGGAACGGGATAGGAACACTGAAGCTTTCTTT.